This T cell receptor beta chain was recorded in a study of shared clonotypes between healthy human individuals. Deep level was the assay's run setting. Assay: immunoSEQ multiplex PCR; the TCRdb copy retains only in-frame clones and omits some. The table records about 480,000 clones, roughly 79% of them present only once. Notes on this clone: Its target is not known.

Caucasian adults residing in Nashville, Tennessee made up all the donors. General study findings and limits: The small donor group covered limited genetic and exposure diversity.

Germline trimming cut 4 bases from V and 7 bases from J; bases unmatched to any gene: 9. Germline V gives CDR1 SGHRS, CDR2 YFSETQ. CDR3 length: 15 amino acids. The sample taken for sequencing was PBMCs. The receptor was derived from a woman between 35 and 50 years old in good health. Some clones in this sample may be carry-over from other donors' samples. V usage is TRBV5-1 and J usage is TRBJ2-1; 9 bases agree with TRBD1. DNA for the CDR3: TGCGCCAGCAGCACGACGGGGGACAGGGTAAATGAGCAGTTCTTC. It yields the protein CASSTTGDRVNEQFF.